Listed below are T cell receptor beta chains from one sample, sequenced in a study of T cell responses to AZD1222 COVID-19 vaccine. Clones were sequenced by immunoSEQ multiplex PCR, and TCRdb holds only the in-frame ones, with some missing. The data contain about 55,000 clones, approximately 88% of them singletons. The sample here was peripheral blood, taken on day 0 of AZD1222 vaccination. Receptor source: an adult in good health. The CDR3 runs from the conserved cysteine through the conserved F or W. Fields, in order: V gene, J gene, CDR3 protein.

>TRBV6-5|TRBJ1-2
CASSPNGHVGGYTF
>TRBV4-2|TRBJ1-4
CASSQVARENEKLFF
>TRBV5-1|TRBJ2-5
CASSLGGGGETQYF
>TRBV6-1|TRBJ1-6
CASSEVRSSNSPLHF
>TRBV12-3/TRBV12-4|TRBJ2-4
CASSPRPKNIQYF
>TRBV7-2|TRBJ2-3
CASSWIDTQYF
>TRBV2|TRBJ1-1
CASSETRTGKNTEAFF
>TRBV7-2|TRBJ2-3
CASSSRQGTTDTQYF
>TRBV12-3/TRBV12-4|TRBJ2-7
CASSRRADGEQYF
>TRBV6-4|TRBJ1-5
CASSLSLNQPQHF
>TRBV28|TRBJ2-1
CASGRLFSSYNEQFF
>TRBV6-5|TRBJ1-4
CASSRTGTNEKLFF
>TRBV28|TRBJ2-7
CASSDPSGLYEQYF